Sequencing of this T cell receptor (beta chain) was carried out in a study of shared clonotypes between healthy human individuals. Study-level information: The cohort comprised a couple of women and a few men. Their ages spanned 18 to 49 years.

With unsorted samples, genomic DNA was obtained from 89 million or so PBMCs. Genomic DNA from each subset was divided evenly over several immunoSEQ plates. TCRdb keeps only in-frame clones here, not all; method: immunoSEQ multiplex PCR. The sample has 490,000 or so clones, less than 80% seen once; the top ten hold approximately 12%. General study results and limits: Among donors, the sharing of clonotypes was expected to be influenced by sequencing depth.

With respect to this clone: Antigen specificity is unknown.

The TCR was taken from a woman in her thirties or forties in good health. Some clones in this sample may be carry-over from other donors' samples. Source material: PBMCs.

CDR3 bases: TGTGCCATAACGGGGGCGGGAGGGGTTGGCACAGATACGCAGTATTTT. Amino acid sequence: CAITGAGGVGTDTQYF. V and J are TRBV6-6 and TRBJ2-3, with 9 bases matching TRBD2. The length of the CDR3 is 16 residues. V was pared by 10 bases and J by 1 base, with 12 bases of the junction left unmatched. Germline V lookup: CDR1 MNHNY, CDR2 SVGAGI (reference sequence).